This T cell receptor beta chain was documented in a study of CD8+CD57+ T cells in acquired aplastic anemia. Study-wide findings and caveats: Both patients and controls carried the same twenty-nine CD8+ CDR3 sequences.

Both TCR beta VDJ combination and CDR3 sequence profiling were carried out. Genomic DNA was the template for this profiling. TCRdb re-called the reads with MiXCR, one entry per CDR3 protein. The data hold 150,000 to 200,000 distinct CDR3 sequences, with 40% to 50% observed a single time. This clonotype was seen at least ten times. Its target is unknown. Germline CDR1 reads SGHRS; CDR2 reads YFSETQ. The CDR3 spans 14 residues. V was pared by 1 base and J by 1 base, with 8 bases between. In patients chosen for sequencing, flow cytometry had shown CD8+CD57+ cell expansion. The sequence was collected from a human donor with aplastic anemia. Sequenced material: sorted CD4+, CD8+, or CD8+CD57+ T cells (not recorded which) from PBMCs. The chain joins TRBV5-1 to TRBJ1-1; D remains unclear. The CDR3 region has the DNA TGCGCCAGCAGCTTGTTGTCCGCGAACACTGAAGCTTTCTTT. Translation gives CASSLLSANTEAFF.